This TCR beta chain is from a study of CD8 T cells in Susac syndrome. The RNA, about 0.5 to 1 ug, was put through reverse transcription using random hexamers. TCRdb re-analysed the immunoSEQ multiplex PCR reads in MiXCR, keeping a single row per CDR3 protein. Of approximately 190,000 distinct CDR3 sequences in the sample, 90% to 95% were seen once. J gave up 2 bases and V 4 bases, and 3 bases lay outside the gene matches. The CDR3 covers 14 residues. Germline values: CDR1 SGHRS, CDR2 YFSETQ. The sequenced sample consisted of CD4+ T cells from PBMCs. The source of this sequence is a human donor with Susac syndrome. This chain uses TRBV5-1 with TRBJ2-3; the match to TRBD1 covers 8 bases. For the CDR3, the DNA is TGCGCCAGCAGCGAGGACAGGGTCACAGATACGCAGTATTTT. This translates into CASSEDRVTDTQYF.